This T cell receptor beta chain appears in the sequencing data of a study of cytomegalovirus exposure and HLA in healthy donors. General observations from the study: In an earlier analysis, about 87% or about 30%: the productive usage of most TCR beta V segments. It was reported in a later analysis that an Asian-associated ancestry cluster showed fewer N-insertions than the roughly 670-donor mean.

PCR primers comprised 60 Vbeta and 13 Jbeta primers. This table comes from immunoSEQ multiplex PCR, and its TCRdb copy is limited to in-frame clones, with some not included. The table lists 150,000 to 200,000 clones, about three quarters of them singletons, with about 4.5% in the top ten. The CDR3 consists of 14 residues. V was trimmed by 4 bases and J by 4 bases, leaving 14 bases between them. Germline V lookup: CDR1 SGHRS, CDR2 YFSETQ. As regards this clone: What it binds is unknown.

The receptor comes from a man between 18 and 29 years old in good health and CMV-seropositive. The V gene is TRBV5-1, the J gene TRBJ1-1; D may be TRBD1 (5 bases). The material sequenced was PBMCs. The CDR3 is CASSDRQPGTEAFF. DNA of the CDR3: TGCGCCAGCAGCGACAGACAGCCGGGCACTGAAGCTTTCTTT.